This is a list of T cell receptor beta chains from one sample in a study of OX40 agonist ivuxolimab in advanced cancers. Repertoires were generated with immunoSEQ multiplex PCR, while TCRdb's copy carries only in-frame clones and drops some. This table has tens of thousands of clones, around 87% appearing once. The specimen was CD4+ or CD8+ T cells sorted from blood, collected in a trial of the OX40 agonist ivuxolimab. These receptor sequences come from an adult with an advanced solid tumor such as melanoma, head and neck, liver or kidney cancer. Each CDR3 is given with its conserved first and last residue. D genes are given only for firm matches. Clone size appears in some rows only: once, few, many, or a class for an expanded clone.

j_call clone_size v_call d_call cdr3_aa cdr3_nt
TRBJ2-1 - TRBV29-1 - CSVEATAYADNEQFF TGCAGCGTTGAAGCGACGGCCTATGCGGACAATGAGCAGTTCTTC
TRBJ1-2 - TRBV5-4 - CASSPPGDSNYGYTF TGTGCCAGCAGCCCCCCCGGGGATTCAAACTATGGCTACACCTTC
TRBJ2-2 - TRBV11-2 - CASSLRGAGTGELFF TGTGCCAGCAGCTTAAGGGGGGCTGGGACCGGGGAGCTGTTTTTT
TRBJ1-6 - TRBV19 TRBD1 CASSGQGAASPLHF TGTGCCAGCTCAGGACAGGGGGCTGCTTCACCCCTCCACTTT
TRBJ2-3 - TRBV4-2 TRBD2 CASSQEMSRPGLAWDTQYF TGTGCCAGCAGCCAAGAGATGAGTCGGCCGGGACTAGCGTGGGATACGCAGTATTTT
TRBJ2-3 - TRBV21-1 - CASGKMLAGGDPDTQYF TGTGCCAGCGGCAAAATGCTAGCGGGAGGGGACCCAGATACGCAGTATTTT
TRBJ2-1 - TRBV29-1 - CSASYNEQFF TGCAGCGCATCCTACAATGAGCAGTTCTTC
TRBJ2-3 - TRBV15 - CATSSSRGDADTQYF TGTGCCACCAGCAGTAGTAGGGGGGATGCAGATACGCAGTATTTT
TRBJ2-1 - TRBV5-4 - CASSAGTIGPEQFF TGTGCCAGCAGCGCAGGAACAATAGGGCCCGAGCAGTTCTTC
TRBJ1-5 - TRBV5-6 - CASSSRWGQPQHF TGTGCCAGCAGCTCAAGGTGGGGCCAGCCCCAGCATTTT
TRBJ2-1 - TRBV4-2 TRBD1 CASSQERTGRGNEQFF TGTGCCAGCAGCCAAGAGAGGACAGGGCGAGGGAATGAGCAGTTCTTC
TRBJ1-5 few TRBV2 - CASRIPGVPDQPQHF TGTGCCAGCAGGATCCCCGGGGTCCCTGATCAGCCCCAGCATTTT
TRBJ1-1 - TRBV2 TRBD1 CASRDRDNTEAFF TGTGCCAGCAGAGACAGGGATAACACTGAAGCTTTCTTT
TRBJ1-2 - TRBV19 - CASSFNNYGYTF TGTGCCAGTAGTTTTAATAACTATGGCTACACCTTC
TRBJ2-2 - TRBV5-1 - CASSQGPTHTGELFF TGCGCCAGCAGCCAAGGACCCACCCACACCGGGGAGCTGTTTTTT
TRBJ2-2 - TRBV5-1 - CASSTGTVNTGELFF TGCGCCAGCAGCACAGGGACGGTGAACACCGGGGAGCTGTTTTTT
TRBJ2-1 - TRBV5-1 - CASNDPPTDEQFF TGCGCCAGCAATGACCCCCCGACAGATGAGCAGTTCTTC
TRBJ2-1 - TRBV11-2 - CASSLGGRLSYNEQFF TGTGCCAGCAGCTTAGGTGGCAGACTATCCTACAATGAGCAGTTCTTC
TRBJ2-7 - TRBV2 - CASRRLVSYEQYF TGTGCCAGCAGGAGACTAGTCTCCTACGAGCAGTACTTC
TRBJ1-1 - TRBV19 - CATRAENTEAFF TGTGCCACCCGGGCTGAGAACACTGAAGCTTTCTTT
TRBJ2-1 - TRBV5-1 - CASSLSASYNEQFF TGCGCCAGCAGCTTGTCTGCCTCCTACAATGAGCAGTTCTTC
TRBJ2-3 - TRBV7-9 TRBD2 CASSLGSSGFYTDTQYF TGTGCCAGCAGCTTAGGCTCTAGCGGATTTTACACAGATACGCAGTATTTT
TRBJ2-1 once TRBV5-4 TRBD2 CASSPTSGGDNEQFF TGTGCCAGCAGCCCAACTAGCGGGGGTGACAATGAGCAGTTCTTC
TRBJ2-2 - TRBV19 TRBD2 CASTRLAGPGELFF TGTGCCAGTACCCGTCTAGCGGGGCCAGGGGAGCTGTTTTTT
TRBJ2-7 - TRBV6-6 - CASSYSGHEQYF TGTGCCAGCAGTTACTCAGGCCACGAGCAGTACTTC
TRBJ2-5 - TRBV9 - CASSAGAHKFQETQYF TGTGCCAGCAGCGCGGGGGCCCATAAATTCCAAGAGACCCAGTACTTC
TRBJ1-3 - TRBV6-6 - CASSYGRASGNTIYF TGTGCCAGCAGTTACGGCAGGGCGTCGGGAAACACCATATATTTT
TRBJ2-7 - TRBV4-2 TRBD2 CASSQVILAGASYEQYF TGTGCCAGCAGCCAAGTTATCCTAGCGGGAGCCTCATACGAGCAGTACTTC
TRBJ2-3 - TRBV7-9 - CASSLERLALTDTQYF TGTGCCAGCAGCTTAGAACGGCTAGCTCTTACAGATACGCAGTATTTT
TRBJ2-1 - TRBV11-1 - CASSLREYHEQFF TGTGCCAGCAGCTTAAGGGAGTACCATGAGCAGTTCTTC
TRBJ1-1 - TRBV7-6 TRBD1 CASSSWTGNTEAFF TGTGCCAGCAGCTCCTGGACAGGGAACACTGAAGCTTTCTTT
TRBJ2-2 - TRBV11-2 TRBD1 CASSWIRGGLNTGELFF TGTGCCAGCAGCTGGATCCGAGGGGGCTTGAACACCGGGGAGCTGTTTTTT
TRBJ2-3 - TRBV7-9 TRBD1 CASSPGTGEGSTDTQYF TGTGCCAGCAGCCCCGGGACAGGGGAGGGGAGCACAGATACGCAGTATTTT
TRBJ1-2 - TRBV28 TRBD1 CASSRDRGPPRGYTF TGTGCCAGCAGTCGAGACAGGGGCCCCCCTCGGGGCTACACCTTC
TRBJ2-7 - TRBV18 - CASSPPSGISYEQYF TGTGCCAGCTCACCACCATCCGGAATCTCCTACGAGCAGTACTTC
TRBJ2-5 - TRBV2 TRBD1 CASRGRGETQYF TGTGCCAGCAGGGGCAGGGGGGAGACCCAGTACTTC
TRBJ1-2 - TRBV28 TRBD1 CASSSGGGRGDYGYTF TGTGCCAGCAGTTCCGGAGGGGGCCGTGGTGACTATGGCTACACCTTC
TRBJ2-3 - TRBV7-9 TRBD1 CASSFRGRSTDTQYF TGTGCCAGCAGCTTCAGGGGGCGGTCGACAGATACGCAGTATTTT
TRBJ1-3 - TRBV6-1 - CASRIDSSGNTIYF TGTGCCAGCAGGATCGATAGCTCTGGAAACACCATATATTTT